This record looks at one T cell receptor beta chain sequence and its context. Original handling: Amplifying reference gene primers gave estimates of nucleated cell counts. Clones were sequenced by immunoSEQ multiplex PCR, and TCRdb holds only the in-frame ones, with some missing. V and J calls and clone size are copied from that table; D and trimming were computed from the DNA. Seen here are tens of thousands of clones, 75% to 90% observed once, and the top ten hold under 1.2%. The data stem from a study of blood T cell repertoires in COVID-19. Study-wide background: The United States, Italy and Spain supplied acute and convalescent COVID-19 samples. T cells, B-cell-depleted T cells, or PBMCs provided the cDNA or gDNA that served as material.

The CDR3 is 14 amino acids. Trimming took 6 bases from V and 5 from J, leaving 16 bases between them. The germline V gene encodes CDR1 SGHTA and CDR2 FQGNSA. Input material: peripheral blood. This TCR came from a human donor in a cohort sampled during active COVID-19. This chain joins TRBV7-2 and TRBJ2-5, with D possibly TRBD2 on 6 matching bases. CDR3 DNA: TGTGCCAGCAGTTCTAGAGCGGGTTGGGAGACCCAGTACTTC. The encoded protein is CASSSRAGWETQYF.